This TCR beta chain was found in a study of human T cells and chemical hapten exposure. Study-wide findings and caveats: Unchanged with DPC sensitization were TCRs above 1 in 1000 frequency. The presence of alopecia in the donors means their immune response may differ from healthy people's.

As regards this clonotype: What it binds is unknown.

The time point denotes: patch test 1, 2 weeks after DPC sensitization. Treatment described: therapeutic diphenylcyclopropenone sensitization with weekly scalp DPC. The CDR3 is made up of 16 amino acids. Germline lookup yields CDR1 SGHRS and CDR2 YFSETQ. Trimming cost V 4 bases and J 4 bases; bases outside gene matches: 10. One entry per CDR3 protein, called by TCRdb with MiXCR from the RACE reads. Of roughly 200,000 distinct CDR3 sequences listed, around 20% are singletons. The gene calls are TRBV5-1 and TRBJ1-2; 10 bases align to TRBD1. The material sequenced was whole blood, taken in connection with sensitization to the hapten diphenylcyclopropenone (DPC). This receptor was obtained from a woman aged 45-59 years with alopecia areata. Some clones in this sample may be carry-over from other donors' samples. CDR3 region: CASSPRQGAEGYGYTF. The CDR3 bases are TGCGCCAGCAGCCCCCGACAGGGGGCTGAGGGCTATGGCTACACCTTC.